This TCR beta chain derives from a study of STAT3 mutations in large granular lymphocyte leukemia (dated by TCRdb to between 2017 and 2020). Study-level background: Roughly half of the T-LGLL patients who were sequenced longitudinally carried canonical activating STAT3 mutations. More than half of T-LGLL patients received one or more immunosuppressive therapy regimens, with hematologic response in roughly 41% of those treated. Patients with T-cell large granular lymphocyte leukemia underwent serial deep sequencing of TCRbeta CDR3 and STAT3 to reconstruct clonal hierarchy and dynamics. Approximately 19 representative T-LGLL cases were selected from an initial cohort of 200 to 250 LGL patients for longitudinal TCRbeta and STAT3 sequencing. As controls, the study also included longitudinal sequencing of a couple of patients with natural killer LGL leukemia. Each patient was sequenced at an average of approximately 4 time points, ranging from 2 to 8 samplings. Overall results and qualifications from the work: In several patients, dominant TCR clone burden exceeded STAT3 mutant burden, suggesting STAT3 mutation arose secondarily within a pre-expanded clone. Because no samples were available when a clone first appeared, clonal expansion was inferred from samplings taken at other points. Persisting codominant clonotypes in some patients meant a small but highly pathogenic clone may have been missed. Variable intervals between samplings and differing treatment regimens complicated linking therapy response to changes in TCR clonal burden. All T-LGLL patients had at least one immunodominant TCRbeta clonotype, and roughly half had multiple immunodominant subclonotypes. TCR clonotype switching after therapy was observed in about 35% of the 18 patients, and all newly emerging clones were found to be STAT3 wild type.

For this clone: The antigen it recognizes is unknown. Per-base qualities were not stored, and no clone one base away is much larger.

An Illumina MiSeq was used to sequence the TCRbeta libraries, yielding an average of roughly 41,000 productive templates per sample. Multiplex PCR amplification was used to generate TCRbeta CDR3 libraries with the immunoSEQ assay. Turning to the authors' computational methods: Repertoire diversity was computed as previously defined, with values near 0 indicating extremely monoclonal samples. Held by TCRdb, this immuneACCESS table contains in-frame sequences only and omits some clones. Under half of the omission traces to an unresolved V gene where checked; the cause of the rest is unknown. For V, J and clone size, that table is used; D and trimming come from the DNA. Present in this sample are 11,000 or so clones, roughly 87% of which were seen just once. The ten biggest clones cover approximately 87% of the sample. The same DNA, extracted from blood mononuclear cells, served for both the TCR sequencing and the STAT3 sequencing.

For this chain, trimming is 6 bases at the V end and 8 bases at the J end, and the number of junction bases without a gene match is 5. CDR1 and CDR2 are read off the germline V gene as MNHEY and SVGAGI. The CDR3 contains 15 residues, cysteine and phenylalanine counted. The DNA shown is the 45-base CDR3, in frame from base 1. The V gene is TRBV6-5 and the J gene is TRBJ2-1; TRBD2 agrees with 15 junctional bases. Sequenced: peripheral blood mononuclear cells. The TCR comes from a man of 80 years or more with T-cell large granular lymphocyte leukemia. Some clones in this sample may be carry-over from other donors' samples. The age is the age at diagnosis. CDR3 reads: CASRGTSGGLHEQFF. The DNA reads TGTGCCAGCAGAGGGACTAGCGGGGGGCTACATGAGCAGTTCTTC.